The sequence of this T cell receptor (beta chain) was determined in a study of T cells in women clearing cervical HPV infection. Note on this clone: Coverage ceases 3 residues before the CDR3 finishes, and the germline J gene fills in the end.

The method was immunoSEQ multiplex PCR; TCRdb's version includes in-frame clones alone and lacks a portion of them. Listed are about 35,000 clones; under 7% falls within the top ten. Trimming took 1 base from V and 2 from J, leaving 15 bases between them. The CDR3 has 16 residues. CDR1 is GTSNPN and CDR2 is SVGIG in the germline V gene (reference sequence). The V call is TRBV30, the J call TRBJ2-1; maybe TRBD1 (6 bases). The specimen was blood buffy coat. The sequence derives from a woman between 18 and 75 years old with a cervical HPV16 infection that either progressed to CIN3+ or cleared (not recorded which). The covered CDR3 bases are TGTGCCTGGAGTGGGGGGCTTGGGGATCCCTACAATGAG. This encodes CAWSGGLGDPYNE. The CDR3 in full is CAWSGGLGDPYNEQFF.